The clone carrying this TCR beta chain was recorded a few times. Ranging in age from about 6 to 95, the donors were healthy Caucasian individuals from Russia. Isolation of PBMCs gave at least 7 million cells per sample. This entry is derived from a study of blood T cells in healthy people across ages. CDR1 is SGDLS and CDR2 is YYNGEE in the germline V gene. Trimming took off 3 bases at V and 0 bases at J, with 11 bases between the two ends. The CDR3 is made up of 15 amino acids. Combining a sample-barcoded 5' primer with a J-beta primer mix, a second PCR ran for roughly 7 to 12 cycles. TCRdb re-called the 5' RACE reads with MiXCR, one entry per CDR3 protein. The table lists about 580,000 distinct CDR3 sequences, 47% of them singletons.

The TCR sequence derives from a man aged 80 or over in good health. Sequenced sample: blood. The rearrangement uses TRBV9 and TRBJ2-3; D uncertain. This CDR3 reads CASSGPSPSTDTQYF. CDR3 sequence (DNA): TGTGCCAGCAGCGGTCCCTCACCAAGCACAGATACGCAGTATTTT. The variable domain in full, completed from reference TRBV9 and TRBJ2-3, reads DSGVTQTPKHLITATGQRVTLRCSPRSGDLSVYWYQQSLDQGLQFLIQYYNGEERAKGNILERFSAQQFPDLHSELNLSSLELGDSALYFCASSGPSPSTDTQYFGPGTRLTVL.